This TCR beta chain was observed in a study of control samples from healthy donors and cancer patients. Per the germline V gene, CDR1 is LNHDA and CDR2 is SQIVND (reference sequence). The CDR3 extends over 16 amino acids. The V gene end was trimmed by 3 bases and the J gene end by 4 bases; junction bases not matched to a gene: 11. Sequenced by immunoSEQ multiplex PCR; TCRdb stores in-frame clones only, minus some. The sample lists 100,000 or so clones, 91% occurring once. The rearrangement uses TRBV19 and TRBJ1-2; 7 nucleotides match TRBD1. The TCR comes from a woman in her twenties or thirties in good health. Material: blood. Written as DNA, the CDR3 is TGTGCCAGTAGTATCGCCGGGACAGCAATTATCTATGGCTACACCTTC. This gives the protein CASSIAGTAIIYGYTF.